Listed here are 20 T cell receptor beta chains from one sample, sequenced in a study of blood T cell repertoires in COVID-19. Libraries were prepared by immunoSEQ multiplex PCR; TCRdb keeps only in-frame clonotypes and omits some of them. The repertoire consists of some 120,000 clones, with approximately 85% occurring once and the leading ten covering about 12%. The sample was peripheral blood. The source is a human donor in a cohort sampled during active COVID-19.

The chain recombines TRBV2 with TRBJ1-3, with 9 bases matching TRBD1. V was pared by 4 bases and J by 2 bases, with 0 bases of the junction left unmatched. There are 14 residues in the CDR3. Germline values: CDR1 SNHLY, CDR2 FYNNEI. The CDR3 spells CASSGQGAGNTIYF. The CDR3 region has the DNA TGTGCCAGCAGTGGACAGGGGGCTGGAAACACCATATATTTT.

The rearrangement links TRBV27 to TRBJ2-7; 8 positions agree with TRBD1. The CDR3 is 14 residues long. CDR1 and CDR2 (germline): MNHEY, SMNVEV (reference sequence). J gave up 2 bases and V 5 bases, and 5 bases lay outside the gene matches. DNA for the CDR3: TGTGCCAGCAGTCGCGGACAGGGTCCCTACGAGCAGTACTTC. Its translation is CASSRGQGPYEQYF.

This clone was counted a single time. This chain connects TRBV7-2 to TRBJ2-3, with 12 bases that match TRBD2. Trimming took 1 base from V and 5 from J; bases not matched to a gene: 4. Germline V gives CDR1 SGHTA, CDR2 FQGNSA. The CDR3 runs to 16 residues. The CDR3 spells CASSLVSSGGEDTQYF. CDR3 sequence (DNA): TGTGCCAGCAGCTTAGTCTCTAGCGGGGGGGAAGATACGCAGTATTTT.

V usage is TRBV5-1 and J usage is TRBJ2-5; 13 nucleotides agree with TRBD2. The trim removed 2 bases at V and 5 bases at J, leaving 6 bases unmatched. The CDR3 covers 16 residues. The germline gives CDR1 SGHRS, CDR2 YFSETQ. The CDR3 DNA reads TGCGCCAGCAGCTTCACTAGCGGGGGGGGCGGGGAGACCCAGTACTTC. Translating gives CASSFTSGGGGETQYF.

CDR3 sequence (DNA): TGTGCCAGCAGCTTAGGGGTGACAGGGGCGGGCTACGAGCAGTACTTC. Its protein is CASSLGVTGAGYEQYF. The rearrangement uses TRBV7-8 and TRBJ2-7; 8 nucleotides match TRBD1. Trimming at V came to 1 base and at J to 3 bases, leaving 8 bases not matched to a gene. The length of the CDR3 is 16 residues. Germline CDR1 is SGHVS and CDR2 is FQNEAQ.

The gene calls are TRBV15 and TRBJ2-3; 9 bases line up with TRBD2. There are 16 residues in the CDR3. The junction had 3 bases not matched to a gene; V was cut back by 1 base and J by 1 base. CDR1 is LNHNV, CDR2 YYDKDF, per germline (reference sequence). CDR3 protein: CATSRGASGGTDTQYF. CDR3 in DNA: TGTGCCACCAGCAGAGGAGCTAGCGGGGGCACAGATACGCAGTATTTT.

V usage is TRBV11-3 and J usage is TRBJ2-3, with D possibly matching TRBD1 (5 bases). The CDR3 length is 15 residues. Deletions cut 2 bases from V and 2 bases from J, with 11 bases between. The V gene's germline CDR1 is SGHNT and CDR2 YENEEA. The CDR3 is CASSLSETDTDTQYF. The CDR3 coding sequence is TGTGCCAGCAGCTTATCCGAGACAGACACAGATACGCAGTATTTT.

The chain couples TRBV5-5 to TRBJ1-2; D call uncertain. The V end was cut by 0 bases, the J end by 3 bases, with 9 bases between. The germline gives CDR1 SGHKS, CDR2 YYEKEE (reference sequence). The CDR3 consists of 14 residues. The CDR3 loop reads CASSLVGYDYGYTF. The CDR3 bases are TGTGCCAGCAGCTTGGTCGGGTACGACTATGGCTACACCTTC.

The chain combines TRBV20-1 with TRBJ2-7; TRBD2 is a possible D gene (5 bases). Between the trimmed V and J ends, which lost 4 bases and 4 bases, there was a span of 8 bases. Germline V gives CDR1 DFQATT, CDR2 SNEGSKA (reference sequence). The CDR3 covers 11 residues. The CDR3 DNA reads as TGCAGTGCTACTCCGGGGTACGAGCAGTACTTC. Translating it yields CSATPGYEQYF.

The J gene is TRBJ2-2, the V gene TRBV9; TRBD1 aligns across 7 bases. V lost 3 bases, J lost 7 bases, and 15 bases stayed unmatched. Germline V lookup: CDR1 SGDLS, CDR2 YYNGEE. This CDR3 is built from 17 residues. The CDR3 region is CASSAVGTATTSGELFF. The DNA for the CDR3 is TGTGCCAGCAGCGCCGTGGGGACAGCCACCACCAGCGGGGAGCTGTTTTTT.

This chain links TRBV5-1 with TRBJ2-1; 11 bases match TRBD1. V lost 4 bases to trimming and J lost 5 bases; unmatched junction nucleotides: 5. The germline V gene encodes CDR1 SGHRS and CDR2 YFSETQ. The CDR3 has 15 amino acids. The CDR3 coding sequence is TGCGCCAGCAGCATGGACAGGGGGCGCAACAATGAGCAGTTCTTC. It encodes CASSMDRGRNNEQFF.

The chain joins TRBV19 to TRBJ2-1, with D possibly TRBD2 on 5 matching bases. The CDR3 is made up of 14 amino acids. Germline assignment: CDR1 LNHDA and CDR2 SQIVND (reference sequence). Trimming took 6 bases from V and 0 from J, leaving 9 bases between them. The CDR3 sequence: CASRTSSSYNEQFF. The CDR3 DNA sequence: TGTGCCAGTAGAACTAGTAGCTCCTACAATGAGCAGTTCTTC.

This clone was seen a single time. This rearrangement joins TRBV2 to TRBJ2-7, with 11 bases fitting TRBD1. The CDR3 sequence is 15 residues long. V lost 6 bases and J lost 5; bases outside the gene matches: 9. Germline assignment: CDR1 SNHLY and CDR2 FYNNEI. CDR3 protein: CASSVAGTGGNEQYF. The CDR3 nucleotides read TGTGCCAGCAGCGTAGCCGGGACAGGGGGAAACGAGCAGTACTTC.

The CDR3 sequence is CASSLAPKEGTQYF. The CDR3, as DNA: TGCGCCAGCAGCTTGGCCCCCAAGGAGGGGACCCAGTACTTC. J is TRBJ2-5 and V is TRBV5-1; D is perhaps TRBD2 (6 bases). This CDR3 region has 14 residues. Germline V gives CDR1 SGHRS, CDR2 YFSETQ. Trimming took 0 bases from V and 7 from J, leaving 13 bases between them.

The V and J genes are TRBV20-1 and TRBJ1-4; 7 bases match TRBD1. Germline V gene data show CDR1 as DFQATT and CDR2 as SNEGSKA (reference sequence). V lost 3 bases, J lost 6 bases, and 7 bases stayed unmatched. This CDR3 comprises 14 residues. The CDR3 DNA sequence: TGCAGTGCTAGTCTAGGGGGCAGAGATGAAAAACTGTTTTTT. It encodes CSASLGGRDEKLFF.

This chain uses TRBV19 with TRBJ1-6; D might be TRBD1 (5 bases). The CDR3 runs 13 residues. V lost 8 bases and J lost 8, with 13 bases in between. Germline V lookup: CDR1 LNHDA, CDR2 SQIVND (reference sequence). CDR3 in DNA: TGTGCCAGTCAGGACACGGGGGATTCACCCCTCCACTTT. This encodes CASQDTGDSPLHF.

This chain connects TRBV6-5 to TRBJ2-7; D is perhaps TRBD1 (5 bases). V was cut by 5 bases and J by 5 bases, with 10 bases left in between. Germline V gene sequence: CDR1 MNHEY, CDR2 SVGAGI. The CDR3 extends over 12 amino acids. DNA for the CDR3: TGTGCCAGCAGTCCCCAGGGTGACGAGCAGTACTTC. Encoded protein: CASSPQGDEQYF.

The chain has TRBV18 and TRBJ2-1, with 8 bases lining up with TRBD1. Trimming cost V 3 bases and J 8 bases; bases outside gene matches: 3. Looked up from germline, CDR1 is KGHSH and CDR2 is LQKENI. The CDR3 is 13 amino acids. The CDR3 sequence is CASSPLTGDEQFF. The CDR3 DNA is TGTGCCAGCTCACCCCTGACAGGGGATGAGCAGTTCTTC.

The chain uses TRBV9 and TRBJ1-4, with D perhaps matching TRBD1 (5 bases). CDR1 SGDLS and CDR2 YYNGEE come from the germline V gene. Trimming took 0 bases from V and 5 from J, leaving 14 bases between them. The CDR3 contains 16 residues. CDR3 coding DNA: TGTGCCAGCAGCGTAGGCGACAGTGGGTGGAATGAAAAACTGTTTTTT. It specifies CASSVGDSGWNEKLFF.

The rearrangement joins TRBV6-5 to TRBJ2-1; TRBD2 aligns across 7 bases. The CDR3 has 13 amino acids. The germline V gene encodes CDR1 MNHEY and CDR2 SVGAGI. The J segment lost 2 bases and the V segment lost 10 bases, leaving 5 bases of the junction unmatched. The CDR3 sequence is CATERDTYNEQFF. Here the CDR3 DNA reads TGTGCCACCGAGCGGGATACCTACAATGAGCAGTTCTTC.